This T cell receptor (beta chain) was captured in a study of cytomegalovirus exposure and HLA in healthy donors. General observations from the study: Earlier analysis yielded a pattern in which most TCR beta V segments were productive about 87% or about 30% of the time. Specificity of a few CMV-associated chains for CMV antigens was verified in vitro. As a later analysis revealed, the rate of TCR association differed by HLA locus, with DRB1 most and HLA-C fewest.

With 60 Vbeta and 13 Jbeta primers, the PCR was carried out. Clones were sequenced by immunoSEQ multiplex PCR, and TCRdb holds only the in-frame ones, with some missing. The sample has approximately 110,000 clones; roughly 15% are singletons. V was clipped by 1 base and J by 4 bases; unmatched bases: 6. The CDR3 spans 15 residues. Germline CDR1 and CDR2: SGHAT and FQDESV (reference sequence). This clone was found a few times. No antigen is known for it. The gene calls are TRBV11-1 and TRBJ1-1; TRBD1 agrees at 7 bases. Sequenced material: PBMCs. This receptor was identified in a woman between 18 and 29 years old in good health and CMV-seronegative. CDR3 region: CASSLGGQAGTEAFF. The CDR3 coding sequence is TGTGCCAGCAGCTTAGGCGGACAGGCGGGCACTGAAGCTTTCTTT. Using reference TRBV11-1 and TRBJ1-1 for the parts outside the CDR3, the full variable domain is EAEVAQSPRYKITEKSQAVAFWCDPISGHATLYWYRQILGQGPELLVQFQDESVVDDSQLPKDRFSAERLKGVDSTLKIQPAELGDSAMYLCASSLGGQAGTEAFFGQGTRLTVV.